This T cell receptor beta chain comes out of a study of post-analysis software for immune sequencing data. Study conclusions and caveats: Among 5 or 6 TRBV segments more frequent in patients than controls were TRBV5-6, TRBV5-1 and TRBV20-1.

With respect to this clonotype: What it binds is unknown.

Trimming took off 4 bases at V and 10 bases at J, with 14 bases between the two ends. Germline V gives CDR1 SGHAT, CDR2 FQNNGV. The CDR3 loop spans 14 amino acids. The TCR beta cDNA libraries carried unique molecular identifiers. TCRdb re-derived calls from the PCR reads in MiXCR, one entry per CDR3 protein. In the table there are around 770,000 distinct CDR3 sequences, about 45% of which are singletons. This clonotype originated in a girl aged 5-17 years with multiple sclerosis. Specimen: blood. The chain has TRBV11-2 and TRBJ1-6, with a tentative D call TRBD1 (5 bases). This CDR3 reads CASSSRGNGSPLHF. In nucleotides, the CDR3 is TGTGCCAGCAGCTCTAGGGGTAACGGCTCACCCCTCCACTTT.